This is a list of T cell receptor beta chains from one sample in a study of blood T cell repertoires in COVID-19. Profiling relied on immunoSEQ multiplex PCR, and the TCRdb table lists in-frame clones only, not all of them. This table has roughly 200,000 clones, more than 80% appearing once. Sequencing was done on a sample of PBMCs or T cells enriched from blood (not recorded which). The receptors were sampled from a man aged 35 to 55 who had recovered from COVID-19. Each CDR3 is given with its conserved first and last residue. A D gene is named only where the DNA matches it firmly. For some rows the clone size is stated as once, few or many, or as a class when expanded; others skip it.

TRBV6-5	TRBD2	TRBJ2-1	-	CAINSGVSYNEQFF	TGTGCCATCAATAGCGGGGTCTCCTACAATGAGCAGTTCTTC
TRBV12-5	-	TRBJ2-4	-	CASGFHRDTAQYF	TGTGCTAGTGGTTTTCACCGGGACACGGCTCAGTACTTC
TRBV5-1	TRBD1	TRBJ2-7	once	CASHLGTGTSYEQYF	TGCGCCAGCCACCTCGGGACAGGGACCTCCTACGAGCAGTACTTC
TRBV5-5	-	TRBJ1-2	-	CASSFAVTSYGYTF	TGTGCCAGCAGCTTCGCGGTAACGAGTTATGGCTACACCTTC
TRBV27	-	TRBJ1-2	-	CASSSRAGSAGYTF	TGTGCCAGCAGTTCTCGGGCAGGGTCGGCTGGCTACACCTTC
TRBV3-1/TRBV3-2	-	TRBJ1-2	-	CASSPFKTVGYGYTF	TGTGCCAGCAGCCCGTTTAAGACAGTGGGCTATGGCTACACCTTC
TRBV24-1	TRBD2	TRBJ2-1	-	CATSDWVAGASYNEQFF	TGTGCCACCAGTGATTGGGTAGCGGGAGCCTCCTACAATGAGCAGTTCTTC
TRBV5-1	-	TRBJ1-5	-	CASSLGTNNQPQHF	TGCGCCAGCAGCTTGGGGACAAATAATCAGCCCCAGCATTTT
TRBV7-2	-	TRBJ1-6	-	CASRAAAGYNSPLHF	TGTGCCAGCAGGGCCGCGGCAGGGTATAATTCACCCCTCCACTTT
TRBV7-3	TRBD2	TRBJ2-1	-	CASSKAGGLNEQFF	TGTGCCAGCAGCAAAGCGGGAGGGCTCAATGAGCAGTTCTTC
TRBV12-5	-	TRBJ1-3	-	CASGLVLAGHGNTIYF	TGTGCTAGTGGTTTGGTATTGGCAGGCCATGGAAACACCATATATTTT